Given below is one T cell receptor (beta chain) in context. This entry comes from a study of blood T cell repertoires in COVID-19. Across the whole study: Italy, Spain and the United States were the sources of the convalescent and acute COVID-19 samples. In each case, the material was cDNA or gDNA derived from T cells, B-cell-depleted T cells, or PBMCs.

As processed by the authors: Nucleated cell number was recorded as an estimate derived from reference gene primer amplification. Sequencing used immunoSEQ multiplex PCR; TCRdb keeps in-frame clones, though not all of them. V, J and clone size were drawn from that table, and D and trimming were deduced from the DNA. The repertoire has about 50,000 clones, around nine tenths of them found once; the top ten carry about 27%. From germline, CDR1 is SEHNR and CDR2 FQNEAQ (reference sequence). The junction had 8 bases not matched to a gene; V was cut back by 5 bases and J by 4 bases. The CDR3 runs 15 residues.

The sample was peripheral blood. V usage is TRBV7-9 and J usage is TRBJ2-5; 9 nucleotides agree with TRBD1. The sequence was obtained from a woman older than 75 with acute or convalescent COVID-19. CDR3 amino acids: CASSPGTGSLETQYF. The CDR3 coding sequence is TGTGCCAGCAGCCCCGGGACAGGGAGTTTAGAGACCCAGTACTTC.